Listed below are T cell receptor beta chains from one sample, sequenced in a study of cytomegalovirus exposure and HLA in healthy donors. Only in-frame clones appear in the TCRdb table, and some are missing; sequencing was by immunoSEQ multiplex PCR. The repertoire consists of around 150,000 clones, with roughly 84% occurring once and the leading ten covering less than 2.5%. Input material: PBMCs. All receptors derive from a boy aged 2-15 years in good health and CMV-seronegative. Both conserved end residues are part of each CDR3. A D gene is named only where the DNA matches it firmly. Clone size is stated in some rows and not others, as once, few, many or a class when expanded.

abundance: once
j_gene: TRBJ2-7
v_gene: TRBV4-2
d_gene: NA
CDR3nt: TGTGCCAGCAGCCAAGATTTACTAGATCTCTCGTACGAGCAGTACTTC
CDR3aa: CASSQDLLDLSYEQYF

abundance: NA
j_gene: TRBJ2-5
v_gene: TRBV28
d_gene: NA
CDR3nt: TGTGCCAGCAGCACCGGGATCCACTCGTTCCAAGAGACCCAGTACTTC
CDR3aa: CASSTGIHSFQETQYF

abundance: few
j_gene: TRBJ1-4
v_gene: TRBV7-9
d_gene: NA
CDR3nt: TGTGCCAGCAGCCCACCTTCAGAGGGTGCAAAACTGTTTTTT
CDR3aa: CASSPPSEGAKLFF

abundance: NA
j_gene: TRBJ1-5
v_gene: TRBV21-1
d_gene: NA
CDR3nt: TGTGCCAGCAGCAAGGAGGGTCTGGGCCAGCCCCAGCATTTT
CDR3aa: CASSKEGLGQPQHF

abundance: NA
j_gene: TRBJ1-1
v_gene: TRBV29-1
d_gene: NA
CDR3nt: TGCAGCGTTAGACAGGAGATGGACACTGAAGCTTTCTTT
CDR3aa: CSVRQEMDTEAFF

abundance: NA
j_gene: TRBJ2-3
v_gene: TRBV4-1
d_gene: TRBD2
CDR3nt: TGCGCCAGCAGCCAGTCGGGTCAGAAGCGGGAATACACAGATACGCAGTATTTT
CDR3aa: CASSQSGQKREYTDTQYF

abundance: NA
j_gene: TRBJ1-5
v_gene: TRBV6-4
d_gene: NA
CDR3nt: TGTGCCAGCAGTCAAACACAGGGTCCCGGCCAGCCCCAGCATTTT
CDR3aa: CASSQTQGPGQPQHF

abundance: NA
j_gene: TRBJ2-7
v_gene: TRBV7-4
d_gene: TRBD1
CDR3nt: TGTGCCAGCAGCCCCCGGACAGGGACCTTGGGGAGCGAGCAGTACTTC
CDR3aa: CASSPRTGTLGSEQYF

abundance: NA
j_gene: TRBJ1-2
v_gene: TRBV4-2
d_gene: NA
CDR3nt: TGTGCCAGCAGCCTAACACAGGGCAGCTATGGCTACACCTTC
CDR3aa: CASSLTQGSYGYTF

abundance: once
j_gene: TRBJ1-2
v_gene: TRBV27
d_gene: NA
CDR3nt: TGTGCCAGCAACTCTGCCGGGAGACTTAACTATGGCTACACCTTC
CDR3aa: CASNSAGRLNYGYTF

abundance: NA
j_gene: TRBJ2-3
v_gene: TRBV10-3
d_gene: NA
CDR3nt: TGTGCCATCAGTGAGGAGGCGACTAGGAGGGCCACAGATACGCAGTATTTT
CDR3aa: CAISEEATRRATDTQYF

abundance: NA
j_gene: TRBJ2-2
v_gene: TRBV10-3
d_gene: TRBD1
CDR3nt: TGTGCCATCAGTGCCCAGGGGGTCACCGGGGAGCTGTTTTTT
CDR3aa: CAISAQGVTGELFF

abundance: NA
j_gene: TRBJ2-2
v_gene: TRBV9
d_gene: NA
CDR3nt: TGTGCCAGCAGCGTAGGGGCTAGCGCGGAGTACACCGGGGAGCTGTTTTTT
CDR3aa: CASSVGASAEYTGELFF

abundance: NA
j_gene: TRBJ1-1
v_gene: TRBV19
d_gene: NA
CDR3nt: TGTGCCAGTAGTATTCGGTCGACAGTTGAAGCTTTCTTT
CDR3aa: CASSIRSTVEAFF

abundance: NA
j_gene: TRBJ2-3
v_gene: TRBV10-1
d_gene: NA
CDR3nt: TGCGCCAGCAGTGGGGCCCGGGATCGGGTGACAGATACGCAGTATTTT
CDR3aa: CASSGARDRVTDTQYF

abundance: NA
j_gene: TRBJ2-1
v_gene: TRBV9
d_gene: TRBD2
CDR3nt: TGTGCCAGCAGCACCTGGGGGAGGGGGCAGTTCTTC
CDR3aa: CASSTWGRGQFF

abundance: NA
j_gene: TRBJ1-4
v_gene: TRBV19
d_gene: NA
CDR3nt: TGTGCCAGTAGTCCTGTCACGCGGGCTAATGAAAAACTGTTTTTT
CDR3aa: CASSPVTRANEKLFF

abundance: NA
j_gene: TRBJ1-5
v_gene: TRBV6-1
d_gene: NA
CDR3nt: TGTGCCAGCAGAAAACAGGAGAATCAGCCCCAGCATTTT
CDR3aa: CASRKQENQPQHF

abundance: few
j_gene: TRBJ2-7
v_gene: TRBV7-2
d_gene: TRBD1
CDR3nt: TGTGCCAGCAGCTTAACCACAGGGGCGTCCTACGAGCAGTACTTC
CDR3aa: CASSLTTGASYEQYF

abundance: NA
j_gene: TRBJ2-1
v_gene: TRBV29-1
d_gene: TRBD2
CDR3nt: TGCAGCGTTGGGCCGGGAGGGCGAAATCCCAATGAGCAGTTCTTC
CDR3aa: CSVGPGGRNPNEQFF

abundance: NA
j_gene: TRBJ2-1
v_gene: TRBV5-1
d_gene: TRBD2
CDR3nt: TGCGCCAGCAACCCGTGGGGGATAAGCGGGGGTGTCAACAATGAGCAGTTCTTC
CDR3aa: CASNPWGISGGVNNEQFF

abundance: NA
j_gene: TRBJ2-1
v_gene: TRBV7-9
d_gene: TRBD1
CDR3nt: TGTGCCAGCAGCTTAGCGACAGGGGGCAGCGATGAGCAGTTCTTC
CDR3aa: CASSLATGGSDEQFF

abundance: NA
j_gene: TRBJ1-5
v_gene: TRBV7-2
d_gene: TRBD1
CDR3nt: TGTGCCAGCAGCTTAGCAGCAGGGGGAAGCAATCAGCCCCAGCATTTT
CDR3aa: CASSLAAGGSNQPQHF

abundance: NA
j_gene: TRBJ1-1
v_gene: TRBV27
d_gene: TRBD1
CDR3nt: TGTGCCAGCAGTTTATCAAGGGGGCGCGGGGCTTTCTTT
CDR3aa: CASSLSRGRGAFF

abundance: NA
j_gene: TRBJ2-3
v_gene: TRBV7-3
d_gene: TRBD2
CDR3nt: TGTGCCAGCACCTCGGGGGGGACCCCCACAGATACGCAGTATTTT
CDR3aa: CASTSGGTPTDTQYF

abundance: once
j_gene: TRBJ2-3
v_gene: TRBV15
d_gene: NA
CDR3nt: TGTGCCACGTCACGGGAGTACACAGATACGCAGTATTTT
CDR3aa: CATSREYTDTQYF

abundance: NA
j_gene: TRBJ2-1
v_gene: TRBV5-4
d_gene: TRBD2
CDR3nt: TGTGCCAGCAGCCCCGGGACTAGCGGGAGCCGAAATGAGCAGTTCTTC
CDR3aa: CASSPGTSGSRNEQFF

abundance: NA
j_gene: TRBJ2-5
v_gene: TRBV29-1
d_gene: TRBD1
CDR3nt: TGCAGCGTTTTAACCGGGACAGGGGTAGAGACCCAGTACTTC
CDR3aa: CSVLTGTGVETQYF

abundance: NA
j_gene: TRBJ2-7
v_gene: TRBV10-2
d_gene: TRBD1
CDR3nt: TGCGCCAGCAGGGGACAGGGGTCTAGCGCTTACGAGCAGTACTTC
CDR3aa: CASRGQGSSAYEQYF

abundance: NA
j_gene: TRBJ2-1
v_gene: TRBV9
d_gene: NA
CDR3nt: TGTGCCAGCAGCGTAGACCTCGGTAACAATGAGCAGTTCTTC
CDR3aa: CASSVDLGNNEQFF